This TCR beta chain was captured by sequencing in a study of T cell responses to AZD1222 COVID-19 vaccine (dated by TCRdb to the early 2020s). As for the study more broadly: AZD1222 recipients given second doses at about 4 weeks or at about 12 weeks were pooled, since spike-specific TCR depth and breadth were not found to differ between the two schedules. A total of just over 230 trial participants underwent TCR sequencing, of whom about 200 had received two doses of AZD1222 and approximately 25 had received two doses of the MenACWY control vaccine. Trial participants were enrolled into age subgroups of 18-55, 56-69 and 70-plus years, which contained roughly 140, 27 and 60 TCR-sequenced participants, respectively. Broad study findings and their caveats: Conclusions about previously exposed vaccinees are limited because only a handful of AZD1222 recipients were SARS-CoV-2 seropositive at baseline. In the small 56-69-year group, the increase in depth fell short of significance, most likely because of low power. No day 14 peak-response samples were available, so repertoires were characterized only after the peak T cell response. Spike-specific TCR breadth and depth rose significantly after two AZD1222 doses compared with day 0 and with MenACWY recipients. Participants were mostly white British and included more females than males, and it was suggested by the authors that clonal diversity may have been underestimated. Nearly half of unique spike-specific TCRs reportedly recognized epitopes outside regions mutated in the B.1.351 and B.1.1.7 variants. The vaccine-associated CD4 TCRs covered the entire spike protein, and the dominant responses fell in regions 160-218 and 743-854.

According to the study, the label for this sample's time point signals: baseline before first vaccination. Vaccinee samples came from UK trials COV001 and COV002, including a single-blind randomized controlled phase 2/3 trial of AZD1222 (ChAdOx1 nCoV-19) in healthy adults. For TCRbeta chain sequencing, PBMC samples from trial participants were taken at day 0 and at day 28 after the second dose. The CDR3 regions of human TCRbeta chains were analyzed by immunosequencing. On the authors' methods: Repertoire TCRs were checked for matches against a reference library of SARS-CoV-2-specific TCRs that had been generated using the MIRA antigen-specificity platform. Breadth was defined as the fraction of unique TCRs that were SARS-CoV-2-associated. Depth was defined as the fraction of total T cells that were SARS-CoV-2-associated. Each spike-specific TCR was assigned to its reactive spike region and to a CD4 or CD8 class using the MIRA data. Log10-transformed breadth and depth values were compared by one-way ANOVA with Sidak's multiple comparisons tests. This is the immuneACCESS table as TCRdb keeps it, with only in-frame sequences that have V and J called. A part of the clones is gone; compared with another copy, unresolved V genes explain less than half, and the rest is unexplained. V, J and clone size are taken as reported in that table, and D and trimming were inferred from the DNA itself. This sample gives over 65,000 clones in total; roughly nine tenths of them show up just once. Approximately 7% of the sample belongs to the ten largest clones.

V was cut back by 0 bases and J by 6 bases, leaving a gap of 4 bases between them. The germline V gene yields SGHDN for CDR1 and FVKESK for CDR2. Inclusive of the bounding cysteine and phenylalanine, the CDR3 is 12 residues long. Of all the DNA, just the CDR3 is kept, 36 bases in frame from base 1. As for this clone: Its binding antigen is unknown. It has no much larger one-base neighbor in the sample; base qualities were not kept.

The sample in question was peripheral blood, obtained on day 0 of AZD1222 vaccination. The receptor was derived from an adult in good health. Rearrangement joined TRBV14 to TRBJ2-3; the D gene identity is not certain. The CDR3: CASSQDWDTQYF. The nucleotide sequence is given as TGTGCCAGCAGCCAAGACTGGGATACGCAGTATTTT.